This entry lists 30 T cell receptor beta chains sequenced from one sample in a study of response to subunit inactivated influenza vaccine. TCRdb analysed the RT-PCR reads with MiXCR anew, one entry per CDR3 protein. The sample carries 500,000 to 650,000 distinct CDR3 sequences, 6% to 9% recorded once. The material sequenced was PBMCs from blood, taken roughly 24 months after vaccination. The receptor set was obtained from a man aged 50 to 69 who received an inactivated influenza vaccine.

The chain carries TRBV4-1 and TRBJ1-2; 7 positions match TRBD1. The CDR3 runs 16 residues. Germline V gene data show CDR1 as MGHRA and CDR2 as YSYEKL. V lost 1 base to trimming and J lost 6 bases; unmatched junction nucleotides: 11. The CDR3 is CASSQALARGFDGYTF. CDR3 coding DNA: TGCGCCAGCAGCCAAGCGCTCGCCAGGGGGTTCGATGGCTACACCTTC.

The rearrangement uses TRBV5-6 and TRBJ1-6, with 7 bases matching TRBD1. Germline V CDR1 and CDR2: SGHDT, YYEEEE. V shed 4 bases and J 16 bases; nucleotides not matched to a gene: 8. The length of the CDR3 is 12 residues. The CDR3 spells CASSGGDSKLHF. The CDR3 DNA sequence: TGTGCCAGCAGCGGGGGGGACAGTAAACTCCACTTT.

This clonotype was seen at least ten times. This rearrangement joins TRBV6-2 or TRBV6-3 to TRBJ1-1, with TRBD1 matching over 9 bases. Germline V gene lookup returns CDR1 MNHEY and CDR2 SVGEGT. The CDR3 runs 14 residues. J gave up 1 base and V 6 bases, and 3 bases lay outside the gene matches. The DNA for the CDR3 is TGTGCCAGCAGGGACAGGGGTAAGAACACTGAAGCTTTCTTT. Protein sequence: CASRDRGKNTEAFF.

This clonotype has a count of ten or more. CDR3 region: CASSLAGYSPLHF. The CDR3 nucleotides are TGTGCCAGCAGTTTAGCAGGATATTCACCCCTCCACTTT. The rearrangement uses TRBV12-3 or TRBV12-4 and TRBJ1-6; D gene unclear. The CDR3 covers 13 residues. The V end was cut by 0 bases, the J end by 8 bases, with 5 bases between.

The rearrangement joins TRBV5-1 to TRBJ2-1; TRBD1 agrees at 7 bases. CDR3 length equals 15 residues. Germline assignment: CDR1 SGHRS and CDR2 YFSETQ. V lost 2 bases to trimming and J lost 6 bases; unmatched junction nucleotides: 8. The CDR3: CASSLTGVRVNEQFF. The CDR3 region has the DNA TGCGCCAGCAGCTTAACAGGGGTGAGGGTCAATGAGCAGTTCTTC. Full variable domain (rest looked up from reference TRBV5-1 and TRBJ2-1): KAGVTQTPRYLIKTRGQQVTLSCSPISGHRSVSWYQQTPGQGLQFLFEYFSETQRNKGNFPGRFSGRQFSNSRSEMNVSTLELGDSALYLCASSLTGVRVNEQFFGPGTRLTVL.

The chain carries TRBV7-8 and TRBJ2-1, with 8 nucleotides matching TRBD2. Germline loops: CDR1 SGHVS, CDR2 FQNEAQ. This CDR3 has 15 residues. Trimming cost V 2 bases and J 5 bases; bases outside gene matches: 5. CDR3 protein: CASSLSGGKHNEQFF. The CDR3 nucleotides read TGTGCCAGCAGCTTAAGCGGGGGCAAACACAATGAGCAGTTCTTC.

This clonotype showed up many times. Written as DNA, the CDR3 is TGTGCCAGCAGTGTACAGGGGGGAAATTCACCCCTCCACTTT. Translating it yields CASSVQGGNSPLHF. The chain has TRBV2 and TRBJ1-6; 8 bases fit TRBD1. There are 14 residues in the CDR3. Germline V CDR1 and CDR2: SNHLY, FYNNEI. The V gene end was trimmed by 4 bases and the J gene end by 7 bases; junction bases not matched to a gene: 3.

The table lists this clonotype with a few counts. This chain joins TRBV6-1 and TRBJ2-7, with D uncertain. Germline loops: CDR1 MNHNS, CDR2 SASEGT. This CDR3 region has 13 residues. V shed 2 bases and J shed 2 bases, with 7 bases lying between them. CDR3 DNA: TGTGCCAGCAGTGAACAAGAACCCTACGAGCAGTACTTC. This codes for CASSEQEPYEQYF.

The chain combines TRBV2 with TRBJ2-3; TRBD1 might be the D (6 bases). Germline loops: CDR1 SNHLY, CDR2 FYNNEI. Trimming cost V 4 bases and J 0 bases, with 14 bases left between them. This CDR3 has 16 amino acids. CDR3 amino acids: CASSGSGEDSTDTQYF. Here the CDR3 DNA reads TGTGCCAGCAGTGGTTCAGGGGAAGATAGCACAGATACGCAGTATTTT.

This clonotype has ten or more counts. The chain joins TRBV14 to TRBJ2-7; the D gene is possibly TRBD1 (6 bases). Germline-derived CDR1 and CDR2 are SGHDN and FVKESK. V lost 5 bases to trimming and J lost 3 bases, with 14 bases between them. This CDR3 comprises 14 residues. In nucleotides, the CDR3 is TGTGCCAGCAGCGGGACACAAATGGGCTACGAGCAGTACTTC. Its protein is CASSGTQMGYEQYF.

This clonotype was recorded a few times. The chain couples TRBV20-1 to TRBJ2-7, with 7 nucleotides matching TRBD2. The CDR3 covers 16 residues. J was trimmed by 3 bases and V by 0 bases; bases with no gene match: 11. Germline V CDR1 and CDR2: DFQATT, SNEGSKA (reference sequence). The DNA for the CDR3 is TGCAGTGCTAGAGATTTTGGTGGGAGGGACCTCTACGAGCAGTACTTC. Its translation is CSARDFGGRDLYEQYF.

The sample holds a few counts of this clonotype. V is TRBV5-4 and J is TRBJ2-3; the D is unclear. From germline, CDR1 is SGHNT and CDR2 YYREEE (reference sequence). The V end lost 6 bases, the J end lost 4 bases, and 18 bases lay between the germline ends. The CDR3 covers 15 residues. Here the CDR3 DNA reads TGTGCCAGCAACCCAGCCACGTCGAGCGCAGATACGCAGTATTTT. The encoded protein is CASNPATSSADTQYF. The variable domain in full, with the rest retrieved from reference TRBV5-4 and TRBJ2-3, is ETGVTQSPTHLIKTRGQQVTLRCSSQSGHNTVSWYQQALGQGPQFIFQYYREEENGRGNFPPRFSGLQFPNYSSELNVNALELDDSALYLCASNPATSSADTQYFGPGTRLTVL.

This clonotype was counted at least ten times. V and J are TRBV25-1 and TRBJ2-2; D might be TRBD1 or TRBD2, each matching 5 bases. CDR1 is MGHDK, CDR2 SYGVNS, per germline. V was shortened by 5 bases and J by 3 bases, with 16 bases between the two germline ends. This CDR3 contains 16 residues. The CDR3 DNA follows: TGTGCCAGCAGTTGGGACGGAGCGAGATACACCGGGGAGCTGTTTTTT. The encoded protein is CASSWDGARYTGELFF.

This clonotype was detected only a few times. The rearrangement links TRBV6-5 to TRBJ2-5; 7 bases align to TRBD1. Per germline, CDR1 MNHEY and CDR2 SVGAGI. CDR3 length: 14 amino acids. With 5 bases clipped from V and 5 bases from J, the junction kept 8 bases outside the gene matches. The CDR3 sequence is CASSHKRGRETQYF. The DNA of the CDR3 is TGTGCCAGCAGTCACAAAAGGGGGCGGGAGACCCAGTACTTC.

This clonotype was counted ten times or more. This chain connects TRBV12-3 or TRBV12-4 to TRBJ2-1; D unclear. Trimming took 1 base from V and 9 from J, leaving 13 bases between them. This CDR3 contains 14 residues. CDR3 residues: CASSLGARSGEQFF. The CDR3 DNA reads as TGTGCCAGCAGTTTAGGGGCTAGGTCGGGTGAGCAGTTCTTC.

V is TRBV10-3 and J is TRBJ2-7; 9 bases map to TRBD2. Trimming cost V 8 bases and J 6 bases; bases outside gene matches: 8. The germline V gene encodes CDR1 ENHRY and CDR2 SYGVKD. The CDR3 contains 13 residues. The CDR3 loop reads CAIAAGGSPEQYF. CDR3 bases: TGTGCCATCGCGGCGGGAGGGAGCCCCGAGCAGTACTTC.

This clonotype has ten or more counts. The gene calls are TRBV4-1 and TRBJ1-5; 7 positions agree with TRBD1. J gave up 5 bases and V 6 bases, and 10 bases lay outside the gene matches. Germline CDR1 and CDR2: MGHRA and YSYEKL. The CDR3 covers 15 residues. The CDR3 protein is CASSPDRVEDQPQHF. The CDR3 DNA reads TGCGCCAGCAGTCCAGACAGGGTGGAGGATCAGCCCCAGCATTTT.

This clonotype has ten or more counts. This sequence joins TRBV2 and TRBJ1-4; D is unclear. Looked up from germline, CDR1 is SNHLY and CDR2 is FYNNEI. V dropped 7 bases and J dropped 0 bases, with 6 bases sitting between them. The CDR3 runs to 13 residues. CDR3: CASNRATNEKLFF. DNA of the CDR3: TGTGCCAGCAACAGAGCAACTAATGAAAAACTGTTTTTT.

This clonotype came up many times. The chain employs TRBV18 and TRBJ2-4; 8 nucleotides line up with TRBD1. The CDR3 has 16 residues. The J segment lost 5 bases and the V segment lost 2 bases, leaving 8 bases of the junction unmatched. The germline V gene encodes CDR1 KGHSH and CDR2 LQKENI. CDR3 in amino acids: CASSPSQNRGENIQYF. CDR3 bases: TGTGCCAGCTCACCAAGCCAAAACAGGGGGGAAAACATTCAGTACTTC.

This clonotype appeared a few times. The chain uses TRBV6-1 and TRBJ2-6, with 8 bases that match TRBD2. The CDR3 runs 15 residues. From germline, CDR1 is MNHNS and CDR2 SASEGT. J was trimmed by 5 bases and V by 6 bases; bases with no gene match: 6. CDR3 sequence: CASSRTSGRANVLTF. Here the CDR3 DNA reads TGTGCCAGCAGCCGAACTAGCGGTAGGGCCAACGTCCTGACTTTC.

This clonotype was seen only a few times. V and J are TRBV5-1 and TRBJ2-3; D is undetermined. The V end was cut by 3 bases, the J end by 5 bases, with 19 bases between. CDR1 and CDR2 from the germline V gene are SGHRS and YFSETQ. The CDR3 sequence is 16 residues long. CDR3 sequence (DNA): TGCGCCAGCAGCTCAAGACGGAGCAACGCACAAGATACGCAGTATTTT. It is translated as CASSSRRSNAQDTQYF.

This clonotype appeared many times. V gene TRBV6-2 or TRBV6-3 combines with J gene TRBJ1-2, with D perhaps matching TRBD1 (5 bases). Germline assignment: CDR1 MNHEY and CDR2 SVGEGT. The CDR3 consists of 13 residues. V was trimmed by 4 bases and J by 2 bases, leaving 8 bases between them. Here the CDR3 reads CASSLNRNYGYTF. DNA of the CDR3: TGTGCCAGCAGTTTAAACAGGAACTATGGCTACACCTTC.

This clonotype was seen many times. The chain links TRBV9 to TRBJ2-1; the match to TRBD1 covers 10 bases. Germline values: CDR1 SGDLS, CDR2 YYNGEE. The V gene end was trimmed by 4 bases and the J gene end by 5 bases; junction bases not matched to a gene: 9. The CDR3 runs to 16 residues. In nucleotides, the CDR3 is TGTGCCAGCAGCCCAAGGACAGGGGGGAGGAACAATGAGCAGTTCTTC. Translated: CASSPRTGGRNNEQFF. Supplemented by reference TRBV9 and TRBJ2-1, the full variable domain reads DSGVTQTPKHLITATGQRVTLRCSPRSGDLSVYWYQQSLDQGLQFLIQYYNGEERAKGNILERFSAQQFPDLHSELNLSSLELGDSALYFCASSPRTGGRNNEQFFGPGTRLTVL.

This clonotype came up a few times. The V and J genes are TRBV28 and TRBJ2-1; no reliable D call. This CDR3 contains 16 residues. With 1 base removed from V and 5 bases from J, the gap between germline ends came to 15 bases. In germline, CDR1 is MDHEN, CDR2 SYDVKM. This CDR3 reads CASSLFDAQKNNEQFF. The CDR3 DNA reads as TGTGCCAGCAGTTTATTTGACGCGCAGAAAAACAATGAGCAGTTCTTC.

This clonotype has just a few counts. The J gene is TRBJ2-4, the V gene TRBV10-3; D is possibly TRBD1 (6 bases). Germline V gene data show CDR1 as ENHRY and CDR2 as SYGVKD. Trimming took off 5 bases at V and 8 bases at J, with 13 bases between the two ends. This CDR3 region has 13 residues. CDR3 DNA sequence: TGTGCCATCAGTAACAGGGATCGAGACATTCAGTACTTC. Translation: CAISNRDRDIQYF.

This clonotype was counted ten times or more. CDR3 sequence (DNA): TGCGCCAGCAGTCCCGGGAACCACAATGAGCAGTTCTTC. It is translated as CASSPGNHNEQFF. This chain links TRBV5-1 with TRBJ2-1, with D possibly being TRBD2 (5 bases). Trimming removed 5 bases at V and 5 bases at J, with 11 bases between. This CDR3 spans 13 amino acids. Germline lookup yields CDR1 SGHRS and CDR2 YFSETQ.

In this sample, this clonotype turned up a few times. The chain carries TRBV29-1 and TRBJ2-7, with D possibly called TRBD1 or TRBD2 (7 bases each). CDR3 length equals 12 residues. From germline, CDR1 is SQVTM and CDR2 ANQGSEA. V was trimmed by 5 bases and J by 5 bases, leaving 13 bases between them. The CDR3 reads CSVSTGRDEQYF. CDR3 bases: TGCAGCGTTTCGACAGGGAGGGACGAGCAGTACTTC.

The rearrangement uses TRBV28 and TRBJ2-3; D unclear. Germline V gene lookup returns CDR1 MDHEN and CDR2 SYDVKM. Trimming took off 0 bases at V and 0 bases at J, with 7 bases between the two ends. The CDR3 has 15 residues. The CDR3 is CASSLWAASTDTQYF. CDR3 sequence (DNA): TGTGCCAGCAGTTTATGGGCAGCTAGCACAGATACGCAGTATTTT.

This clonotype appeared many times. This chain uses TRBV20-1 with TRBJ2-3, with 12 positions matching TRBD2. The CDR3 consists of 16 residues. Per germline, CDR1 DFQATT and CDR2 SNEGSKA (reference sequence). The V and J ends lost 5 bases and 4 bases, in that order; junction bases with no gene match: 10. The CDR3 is CSAWTSGELRPDTQYF. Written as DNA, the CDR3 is TGCAGTGCTTGGACTAGCGGGGAGTTACGACCAGATACGCAGTATTTT.

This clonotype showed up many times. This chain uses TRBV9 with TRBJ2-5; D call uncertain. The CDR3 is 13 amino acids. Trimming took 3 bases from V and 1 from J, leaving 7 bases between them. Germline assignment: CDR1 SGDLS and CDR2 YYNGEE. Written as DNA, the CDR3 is TGTGCCAGCAGCGGCGGAGTCCAAGAGACCCAGTACTTC. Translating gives CASSGGVQETQYF. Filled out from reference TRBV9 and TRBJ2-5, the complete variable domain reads DSGVTQTPKHLITATGQRVTLRCSPRSGDLSVYWYQQSLDQGLQFLIQYYNGEERAKGNILERFSAQQFPDLHSELNLSSLELGDSALYFCASSGGVQETQYFGPGTRLLVL.